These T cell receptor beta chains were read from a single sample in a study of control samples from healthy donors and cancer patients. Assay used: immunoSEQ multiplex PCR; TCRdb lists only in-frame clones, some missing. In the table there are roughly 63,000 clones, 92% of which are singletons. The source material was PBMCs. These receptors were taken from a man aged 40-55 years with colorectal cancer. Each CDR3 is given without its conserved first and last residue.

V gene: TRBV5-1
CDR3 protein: ASSSTGGANGELF

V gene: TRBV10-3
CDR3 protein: AISEYRGADEQF

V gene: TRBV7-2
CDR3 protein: ASSLFGGNTIY

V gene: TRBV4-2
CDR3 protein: ASSQGTGGPYNEQF

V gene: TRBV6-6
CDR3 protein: ASSVDLIVSPLH

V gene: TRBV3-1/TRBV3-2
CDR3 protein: ASSQARTGGGNEQF

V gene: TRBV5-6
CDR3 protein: ASSPTPGTGRNYGYT

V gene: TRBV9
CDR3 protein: ASSVSGEQY

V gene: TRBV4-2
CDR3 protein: ASTRWGGTGTPGGSPLH

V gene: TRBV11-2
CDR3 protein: ASSDFRDREFAFGNTIY